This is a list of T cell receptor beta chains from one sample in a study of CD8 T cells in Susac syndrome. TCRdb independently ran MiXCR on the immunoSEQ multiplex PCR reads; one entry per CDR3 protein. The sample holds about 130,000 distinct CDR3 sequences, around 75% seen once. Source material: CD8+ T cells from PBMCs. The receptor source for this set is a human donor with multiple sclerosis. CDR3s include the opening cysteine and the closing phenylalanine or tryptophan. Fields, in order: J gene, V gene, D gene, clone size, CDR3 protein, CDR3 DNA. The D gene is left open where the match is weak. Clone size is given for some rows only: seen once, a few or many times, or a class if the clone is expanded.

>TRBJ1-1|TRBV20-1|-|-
CSAPRRLNTEAFF
TGCAGTGCTCCCCGCCGACTGAACACTGAAGCTTTCTTT
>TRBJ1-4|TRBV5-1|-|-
CASSLRTAEKRLFF
TGCGCCAGCAGCCTAAGGACAGCTGAAAAGAGACTGTTTTTT
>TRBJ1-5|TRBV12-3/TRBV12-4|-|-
CASSFSGSPSNQPQHF
TGTGCCAGCAGTTTTAGTGGCAGCCCGAGCAATCAGCCCCAGCATTTT
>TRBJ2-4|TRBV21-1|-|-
CASSMTGGFAKNIQYF
TGTGCCAGCAGCATGACAGGGGGCTTCGCCAAAAACATTCAGTACTTC
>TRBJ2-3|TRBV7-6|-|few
CASSKDWHQYF
TGTGCCAGCAGCAAAGACTGGCACCAGTATTTT
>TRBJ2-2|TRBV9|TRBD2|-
CASSPPGGDPGELFF
TGTGCCAGCAGTCCCCCCGGGGGGGATCCCGGGGAGCTGTTTTTT
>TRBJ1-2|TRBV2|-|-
CASTRGVWYGYTF
TGTGCCAGCACGCGAGGGGTATGGTATGGCTACACCTTC
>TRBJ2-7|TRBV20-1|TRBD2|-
CSAPLLAGPYEQYF
TGCAGTGCTCCGCTACTAGCGGGTCCCTACGAGCAGTACTTC
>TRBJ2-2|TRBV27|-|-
CASSFGQRAGELFF
TGTGCCAGCAGTTTCGGCCAGAGGGCCGGGGAGCTGTTTTTT
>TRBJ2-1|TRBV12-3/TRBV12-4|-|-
CASRDLYNEQFF
TGTGCCAGCAGGGACTTATACAATGAGCAGTTCTTC
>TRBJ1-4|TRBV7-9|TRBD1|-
CASSYRDSSNEKLFF
TGTGCCAGCAGCTACCGGGACAGCTCAAATGAAAAACTGTTTTTT
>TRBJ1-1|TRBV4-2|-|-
CASSERMVLNTEAFF
TGTGCCAGCAGCGAAAGAATGGTTTTAAACACTGAAGCTTTCTTT
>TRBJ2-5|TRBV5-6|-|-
CASSLAWGREGETQYF
TGTGCCAGCAGCTTGGCTTGGGGGCGCGAAGGAGAGACCCAGTACTTC
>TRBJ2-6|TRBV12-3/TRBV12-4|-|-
CASRQEDISGANVLTF
TGTGCCAGCAGGCAAGAGGACATTTCTGGGGCCAACGTCCTGACTTTC
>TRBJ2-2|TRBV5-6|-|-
CASSRLGEVGELFF
TGTGCCAGCAGCCGACTAGGGGAAGTCGGGGAGCTGTTTTTT
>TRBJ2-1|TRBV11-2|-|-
CASSLDEPRVSNNEQFF
TGTGCCAGCAGCTTAGATGAACCCAGGGTGTCCAACAATGAGCAGTTCTTC
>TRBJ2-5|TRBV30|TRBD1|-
CAWDTGTGYQETQYF
TGTGCCTGGGACACCGGGACAGGGTACCAAGAGACCCAGTACTTC
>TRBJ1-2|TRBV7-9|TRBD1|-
CVSSLGPPGTGDGYTF
TGTGTCAGCAGCCTCGGGCCCCCCGGGACAGGGGATGGCTACACCTTC
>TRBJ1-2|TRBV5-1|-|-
CASSLEGADNYGYTF
TGCGCCAGCAGCTTGGAAGGGGCGGATAACTATGGCTACACCTTC
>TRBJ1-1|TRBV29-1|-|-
CSVPLGVMAFF
TGCAGCGTCCCCCTTGGAGTCATGGCTTTCTTT
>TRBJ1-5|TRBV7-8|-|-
CASSLGGGDQPQHF
TGTGCCAGCAGCTTAGGAGGAGGCGATCAGCCCCAGCATTTT
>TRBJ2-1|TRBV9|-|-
CASSVARYNEQFF
TGTGCCAGCAGCGTAGCCAGATACAATGAGCAGTTCTTC
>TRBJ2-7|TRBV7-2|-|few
CASSARYEQYF
TGTGCCAGCAGCGCTCGCTACGAGCAGTACTTC
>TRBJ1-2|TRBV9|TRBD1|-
CASSVGDSYGYTF
TGTGCCAGCAGCGTAGGGGACAGCTATGGCTACACCTTC
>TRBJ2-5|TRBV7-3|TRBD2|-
CASSPSSGRQETQYF
TGTGCCAGCAGCCCCAGTAGCGGGAGACAAGAGACCCAGTACTTC
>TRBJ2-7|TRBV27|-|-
CASSLYDTSSYEQYF
TGTGCCAGCAGTTTATACGACACGAGCTCCTACGAGCAGTACTTC
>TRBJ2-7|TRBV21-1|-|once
CASSPGTHTFYEQYF
TGTGCCAGCAGTCCCGGGACACACACATTCTACGAGCAGTACTTC
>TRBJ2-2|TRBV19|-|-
CASSPWQGYTGELFF
TGTGCCAGTAGTCCATGGCAGGGGTACACCGGGGAGCTGTTTTTT
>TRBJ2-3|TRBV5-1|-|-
CASSLVGGHLLTDTQYF
TGCGCCAGCAGCTTGGTTGGAGGCCACCTCCTCACAGATACGCAGTATTTT
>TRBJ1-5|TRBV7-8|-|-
CASSRNRVGNQPQHF
TGTGCCAGCAGCCGGAACAGGGTGGGCAATCAGCCCCAGCATTTT
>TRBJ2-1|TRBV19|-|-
CASSIGQGGYNEQFF
TGTGCCAGTAGTATAGGGCAGGGCGGATACAATGAGCAGTTCTTC
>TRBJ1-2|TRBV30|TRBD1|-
CAWSEGAEGYTF
TGTGCCTGGAGTGAGGGGGCAGAGGGCTACACCTTC
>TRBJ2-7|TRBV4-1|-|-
CASSQTWDYEQYF
TGCGCCAGCAGCCAAACTTGGGACTACGAGCAGTACTTC
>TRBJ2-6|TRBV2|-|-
CASIEGGGLAGANVLTF
TGTGCCAGCATAGAGGGGGGAGGCTTAGCTGGGGCCAACGTCCTGACTTTC
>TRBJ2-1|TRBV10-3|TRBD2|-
CATHGLAGFNEQFF
TGTGCCACCCACGGACTAGCGGGATTTAATGAGCAGTTCTTC
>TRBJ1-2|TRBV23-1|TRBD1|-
CASSDRDRGGLYRYTF
TGCGCCAGCAGCGACCGGGACAGGGGGGGTTTGTACCGCTACACCTTC
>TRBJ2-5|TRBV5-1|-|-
CASSLRRFRETQYF
TGCGCCAGCAGCTTGAGACGTTTCAGAGAGACCCAGTACTTC
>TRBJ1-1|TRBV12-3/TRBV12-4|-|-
CASSLDQEMNTEAFF
TGTGCCAGCAGTTTAGACCAGGAAATGAACACTGAAGCTTTCTTT
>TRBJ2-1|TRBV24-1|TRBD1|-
CATSNRQGIRNEQFF
TGTGCCACCAGTAATCGACAGGGTATTAGGAATGAGCAGTTCTTC
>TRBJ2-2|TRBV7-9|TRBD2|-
CASSQAGANTGELFF
TGTGCCAGCAGCCAAGCGGGAGCGAACACCGGGGAGCTGTTTTTT
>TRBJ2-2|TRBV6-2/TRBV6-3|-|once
CASSYVGTGELFF
TGTGCCAGCAGTTATGTAGGCACCGGGGAGCTGTTTTTT
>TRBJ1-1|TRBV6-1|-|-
CASSEGEGLAFF
TGTGCCAGCAGTGAAGGGGAAGGTTTAGCTTTCTTT
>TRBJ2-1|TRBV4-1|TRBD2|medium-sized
CASSQLPGGAYEQFF
TGCGCCAGCAGCCAACTGCCGGGGGGGGCGTATGAGCAGTTCTTC
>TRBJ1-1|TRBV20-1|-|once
CSAPSRYTEAFF
TGCAGTGCCCCCTCGAGGTATACTGAAGCTTTCTTT
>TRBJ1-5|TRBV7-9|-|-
CASSLEGYSNQPQHF
TGTGCCAGCAGCTTAGAGGGGTATAGCAATCAGCCCCAGCATTTT
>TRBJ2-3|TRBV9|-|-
CASSVEGGAPWADTQYF
TGTGCCAGCAGCGTAGAAGGGGGGGCTCCGTGGGCAGATACGCAGTATTTT
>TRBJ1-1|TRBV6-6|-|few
CASSYESGGTEAFF
TGTGCCAGCAGTTACGAGTCCGGGGGCACTGAAGCTTTCTTT
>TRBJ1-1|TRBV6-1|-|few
CASSEWNTEAFF
TGTGCCAGCAGTGAATGGAACACTGAAGCTTTCTTT
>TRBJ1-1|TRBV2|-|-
CASTKDSMNTEAFF
TGTGCCAGCACCAAGGACAGCATGAACACTGAAGCTTTCTTT
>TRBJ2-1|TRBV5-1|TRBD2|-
CASSISGRATYNEQFF
TGCGCCAGCAGCATTAGCGGGAGAGCTACGTACAATGAGCAGTTCTTC
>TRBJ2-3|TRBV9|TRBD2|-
CASRPGTSGGITDTQYF
TGTGCCAGCAGACCTGGGACTAGCGGAGGGATCACAGATACGCAGTATTTT